This note documents a single T cell receptor (beta chain) sequence. This entry belongs to a study of blood T cell repertoires in COVID-19. About the research overall: Sites across the United States, Italy and Spain contributed samples from acute and convalescent COVID-19.

Trimming pared 4 bases from V and 1 base from J, leaving 17 bases between. The CDR3 length is 16 residues. Germline loops: CDR1 LGHDT, CDR2 YNNKEL (reference sequence). How the authors handled the data: Estimates of nucleated cell counts were drawn from the amplification of reference gene primers. Generated by immunoSEQ multiplex PCR, the TCRdb table keeps only in-frame clones and is missing some. V, J and clone size reflect that table, while D and trimming were determined from the DNA. The sample has about 200,000 clones; about 90% are singletons. The rearrangement uses TRBV3-1 (or the pseudogene TRBV3-2) and TRBJ2-7; D possibly corresponds to TRBD2 (6 bases). Specimen: peripheral blood. This clonotype was obtained from a woman in her 70s with acute or convalescent COVID-19. For the CDR3, the DNA is TGTGCCAGCAGCCCTCGGTTCGCGGGGTCATCCTACGAGCAGTACTTC. Amino acids: CASSPRFAGSSYEQYF.